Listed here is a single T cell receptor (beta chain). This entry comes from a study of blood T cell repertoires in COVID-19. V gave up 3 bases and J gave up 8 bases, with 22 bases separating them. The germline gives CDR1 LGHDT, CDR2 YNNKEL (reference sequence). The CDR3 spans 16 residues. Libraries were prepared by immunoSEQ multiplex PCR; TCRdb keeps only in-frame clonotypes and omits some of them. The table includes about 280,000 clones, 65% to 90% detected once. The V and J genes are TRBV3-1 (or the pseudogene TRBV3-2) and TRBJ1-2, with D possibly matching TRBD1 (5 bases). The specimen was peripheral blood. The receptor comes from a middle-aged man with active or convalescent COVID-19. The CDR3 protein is CASSQIQGNTINGYTF. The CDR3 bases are TGTGCCAGCAGCCAGATTCAGGGAAATACTATTAACGGCTACACCTTC.